This T cell receptor (beta chain) was sequenced during a study of post-analysis software for immune sequencing data. cDNA libraries of TCR beta carried unique molecular identifiers. Roughly 490,000 cDNA molecules came from around 0.96 to 9.9 million T cells. Each CDR3 protein gets one entry after TCRdb re-called the PCR reads with MiXCR. The table has almost 700,000 distinct CDR3 sequences, roughly three fifths seen once. The CDR3 has 15 residues. Germline lookup yields CDR1 DFQATT and CDR2 SNEGSKA (reference sequence). V trimming: 6 bases; J trimming: 2 bases; junction bases outside the gene matches: 5. A few counts support this clonotype. The antigen remains unidentified. Overall study findings and caveats: The F measure placed samples prepared in the same batch into strongly shared clusters. Multiple sclerosis patients had significantly lower normalized Chao1 diversity than controls. Included in a set of roughly 5 TRBV segments more frequent in patients than controls were TRBV5-6, TRBV5-1 and TRBV20-1.

The chain is built from TRBV20-1 and TRBJ2-3, with TRBD2 matching over 13 bases. Sequenced material: blood. This clonotype originated in a girl under 10 years old with multiple sclerosis. CDR3 nucleotide sequence: TGCAGTGCGGCCGGACTAGCGGGAGACACAGATACGCAGTATTTT. Its protein product is CSAAGLAGDTDTQYF.